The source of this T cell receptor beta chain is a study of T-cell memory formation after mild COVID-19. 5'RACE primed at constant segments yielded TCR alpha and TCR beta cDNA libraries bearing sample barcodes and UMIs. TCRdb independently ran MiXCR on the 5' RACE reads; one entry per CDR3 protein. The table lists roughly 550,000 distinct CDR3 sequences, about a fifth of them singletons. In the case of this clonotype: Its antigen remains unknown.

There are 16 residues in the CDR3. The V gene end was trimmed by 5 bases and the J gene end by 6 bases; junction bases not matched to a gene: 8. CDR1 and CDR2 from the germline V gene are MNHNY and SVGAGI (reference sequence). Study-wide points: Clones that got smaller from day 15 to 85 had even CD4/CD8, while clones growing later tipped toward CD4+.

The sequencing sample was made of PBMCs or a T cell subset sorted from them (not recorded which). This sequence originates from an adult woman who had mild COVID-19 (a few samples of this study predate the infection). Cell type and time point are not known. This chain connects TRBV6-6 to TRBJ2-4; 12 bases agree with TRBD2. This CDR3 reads CASSARLAGVGNIQYF. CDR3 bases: TGTGCCAGCAGTGCCCGACTAGCGGGAGTGGGAAACATTCAGTACTTC.